This T cell receptor (beta chain) derives from a study of Ad26.COV2.S vaccination and SARS-CoV-2 variants. Treatment in this sample: around 19 received Ad26.COV2.S at low or high dose, single or two shots; 5 received placebo; per-sample allocation not given. Samples were taken on day 63 after the first vaccine or placebo injection. The count of this clone is one. Antigen: not known. Study observations and caveats: In TCR breadth and depth analyses, total T cell responses may have been underestimated.

Clones were read by immunoSEQ multiplex PCR, and TCRdb kept only the in-frame ones, dropping some. The table includes hundreds of thousands of clones, roughly 90% detected once. CDR1 is KGHSH and CDR2 is LQKENI in the germline V gene. This CDR3 region has 17 residues. Trimming removed 0 bases from V and 0 bases from J, with 13 bases in between. This sequence originates from a person aged 18-65 years who received the Ad26.COV2.S COVID-19 vaccine or a placebo. This chain connects TRBV18 to TRBJ2-3; TRBD2 is a possible D gene (5 bases). This material consisted of peripheral blood, taken in a trial of Ad26.COV2.S vaccine versus placebo. The CDR3 coding sequence is TGTGCCAGCTCACCACCGGAGGCAGGTTCTAGCACAGATACGCAGTATTTT. Its protein is CASSPPEAGSSTDTQYF.